This T cell receptor (beta chain) was identified in a study of blood T cell repertoires in COVID-19 (dated by TCRdb to 2020 to 2022). Broadly, across the study: The collaborator samples originated in the United States, Italy and Spain and spanned the acute and convalescent phases of COVID-19. A freely available public database, intended as a resource for researchers studying the immune response to SARS-CoV-2, is where the repertoires were released. The material from the prospective study consisted of cDNA or gDNA derived from T cells, B-cell-depleted T cells, or PBMCs. HLA class I and class II types, where available, came from metadata supplied by the sample provider rather than from assay-based typing. Samples were obtained from the ongoing ImmuneRACE study (first 160 participants) and from 1,200 or so subjects provided by 6 global collaborators. Deeply sampled blood TCRbeta repertoires from subjects exposed to, actively infected with, or recovered from COVID-19 were included in the dataset. Sample metadata almost always included a de-identified subject ID, COVID-19 status, age in years and sex.

Including cysteine and phenylalanine, the CDR3 has 15 amino acids. Left in the record is the CDR3 DNA by itself, 45 bases read in frame from the first base. The junction shows trimming of 4 bases on V and 2 bases on J, and the gene matches do not reach 7 bases of it. Per the germline V gene, SGHTA is the CDR1 and FQGTGA is the CDR2. TCRbeta CDR3 regions were amplified from genomic DNA using the immunoSEQ Assay, a bias-controlled multiplex PCR. The published analysis was carried out like this. Nucleated cell counts per sample were estimated from amplification of reference gene primers within the assay. Sequence reads were collapsed and filtered to measure the absolute abundance of every unique TCRbeta CDR3 rearrangement. For each sample, productive Simpson clonality was calculated as the square root of Simpson's diversity index across productive rearrangements. Entries here come from immuneACCESS through TCRdb and include only in-frame sequences with V and J called. Some clones fail to appear in such tables; in the studies checked, an unresolved V gene covers under half of the shortfall, and the cause of the remainder is unknown. The D gene and trimming were derived from the DNA, and the V and J assignments and clone size from that table. A total of about 200,000 clones appear in this sample, around nine tenths of them only once. 5.5% to 7.5% of the sample comes from the top ten.

Samples from volunteer blood donors who had recovered from COVID-19 were contributed by a second Seattle source. Collaborating institutions collected whole blood in K2EDTA tubes following their own protocols. For TCRbeta analysis, collaborators shipped samples in one of three forms: frozen whole blood, isolated PBMCs, or DNA extracted from either of those sample types. The full study reports these points: Clinical and demographic metadata were provided uncurated, with the amount varying by source and participant.

This clone has only one observation. Its antigen target is currently unknown. No base-level quality is on record; no much larger clone is a single base apart. Sequenced input: peripheral blood. Here the chain combines TRBV7-3 and TRBJ2-7; 8 nucleotides in the junction match TRBD2. The TCR was taken from a man in his sixties who had recovered from COVID-19. The encoded CDR3 is CASSSYSGDAYEQYF. Read as DNA, the sequence is TGTGCCAGCAGCTCCTATAGCGGGGACGCCTACGAGCAGTACTTC. This CDR3, with the reference TRBV7-3 and TRBJ2-7 proteins standing in past its ends, gives the full variable domain GAGVSQTPSNKVTEKGKYVELRCDPISGHTALYWYRQSLGQGPEFLIYFQGTGAADDSGLPNDRFFAVRPEGSVSTLKIQRTERGDSAVYLCASSSYSGDAYEQYFGPGTRLTVT.